Sequencing of this T cell receptor (beta chain) was carried out in a study of blood T cell repertoires in COVID-19. This CDR3 is built from 15 residues. V shed 2 bases and J 2 bases; nucleotides not matched to a gene: 5. The V gene's germline CDR1 is SEHNR and CDR2 FQNEAQ (reference sequence). Data came from immunoSEQ multiplex PCR; TCRdb stores just in-frame clones and leaves some out. Here the sample spans 150,000 to 200,000 clones, around 90% being singletons. This chain uses TRBV7-9 with TRBJ1-1; 7 bases fit TRBD1. Material for sequencing was peripheral blood. This clonotype was obtained from a man between 60 and 75 years old with active or convalescent COVID-19. The CDR3 DNA sequence: TGTGCCAGCAGCTTAAGTGACAGGGTAAACACTGAAGCTTTCTTT. Encoded protein: CASSLSDRVNTEAFF. Using reference TRBV7-9 and TRBJ1-1 for the parts outside the CDR3, the full variable domain is DTGVSQNPRHKITKRGQNVTFRCDPISEHNRLYWYRQTLGQGPEFLTYFQNEAQLEKSRLLSDRFSAERPKGSFSTLEIQRTEQGDSAMYLCASSLSDRVNTEAFFGQGTRLTVV.